This TCR beta chain was sequenced during a study of tumor-infiltrating lymphocytes in primary liver carcinoma (dated by TCRdb to between 2016 and 2019). A note on the overall study: The five patients, three men and two women aged 30 to 69 years, had hepatocellular carcinoma (four) or combined HCC and intrahepatic cholangiocarcinoma (one). Tumors of the five patients were stage T1-T3 N0M0 with maximum diameters of roughly 4.2 to 11 cm. Each sample produced roughly 3.5 to 7.13 million productive TCRbeta reads, and read depth showed no significant difference between tissue types. For each liver tumor, the study sampled five regions along with adjacent normal tissue and blood, and applied TCRbeta repertoire sequencing, expression microarrays and whole-exome sequencing. Repertoires from technical replicates were highly reproducible, with mean shared-clone rates roughly 0.9 and correlation coefficients above 0.98. A total of 35 specimens from 5 patients, comprising approximately 25 tumor regions, 5 adjacent noncancerous liver tissues and 5 peripheral blood samples, were covered by TCRbeta repertoire sequencing. Agilent mRNA microarray profiling was performed on the approximately 25 tumor region samples to relate TCRbeta repertoire diversity to the local molecular phenotype.

Using a constant-region primer and ProtoScript II reverse transcriptase, TCRbeta-specific cDNA was reverse-transcribed from roughly 500 ng total RNA. Construction of the TCRbeta libraries relied on three nested rounds of multiplex PCR, following a slightly modified ARM-PCR procedure. The first two PCR rounds used multiplex TRBV1-TRBV30 forward primers with a Cbeta reverse primer, each for about 9 cycles. Sample barcodes and Illumina adapters were added in a final 25-cycle PCR with Deep VentR polymerase. Before sequencing, amplicons between 200 and 500 bp were purified from gel using a QIAquick gel extraction kit. The TCRbeta amplicons were sequenced with 250-bp paired-end reads on an Illumina HiSeq 2500. The paper's processing steps were these. To recover full CDR3 sequences, reads were quality-trimmed using Trimmomatic v0.33 and paired reads were then merged using FLASH v1.2.11. MiGEC v1.2.1b assigned V, D and J germline segments to the rearranged TCRbeta sequences. VDJtools v1.0.0 computed clonotype statistics and Shannon-Wiener diversity indices. To cut down on sampling bias, every analysis after diversity analysis relied on just the 250 most abundant clonotypes from each sample. In TCRdb, the public reads were trimmed at Q25 with fastp and aligned with MiXCR, with productive beta chains retained. Duplicate CDR3 protein sequences are folded into a single record with the most common DNA and genes. TCRdb, not the original authors, processed these V and J calls. The sample data list approximately 110,000 distinct CDR3 sequences, and 55% to 75% of these were observed just once. 7% to 10% of the sample is taken by the ten largest.

Total RNA and DNA were co-extracted without cell sorting from approximately 20-30 mg of bulk tissue using the AllPrep DNA/RNA mini kit. Between late 2015 and March 2016, roughly five patients in China with histopathologically diagnosed primary liver carcinoma had their tumors surgically resected. Patients had chronic HBV infection and were treatment-naive at sampling. Each tumor was sampled at five spatially separated regions: the superior, inferior, left-lateral and right-lateral poles and the tumor centre. More than 75% viable tumor cells were found by histology in every tumor sample. Pieces of fresh tumor and adjacent tissue were cut in half, with one half kept in RNAlater at -80 degrees C and the other half sent for histology. Results and caveats for the whole study, not just this receptor: Repertoire overlap was higher between tumor regions (mean about 36%) than tumor-adjacent (17%) or tumor-blood (14%) pairs, consistent with antigen-driven expansion. The top 250 clones accounted for a significantly greater share of the repertoire in tumors than in blood (p = 0.039). Only the TCR beta chain was sequenced, so true repertoire diversity is likely underestimated because unpaired alpha chains were not captured. Just about 7-25% of top clones turned up in all five regions of a tumor, which suggests spatial heterogeneity among tumor-infiltrating T cells. Bulk unsorted samples precluded comparing CD4+ and CD8+ T cell repertoires. Only a few patients were included in the study, and the authors note that the findings should be validated in a larger study.

To note about this clonotype: Its antigen specificity is not known. A read error is possible here, since a much larger clone lies one base away.

V was cut back by 6 bases and J by 4 bases, leaving a gap of 16 bases between them. The CDR3 goes from the cysteine to the phenylalanine over 15 residues. The read is trimmed to its CDR3 DNA, 45 bases read in frame from base 1. This chain is built from TRBV12-3 or TRBV12-4 and TRBJ2-1; the D gene is perhaps TRBD1 or TRBD2, as each covers 5 bases. The receptor's source is a woman aged 60 to 75 with primary liver carcinoma and hepatitis B virus infection. The sequenced sample consisted of liver tumor tissue from sampling region 1. What this sample's cell subset or site label stands for: tumor region T1, superior pole. The CDR3 in this case is CASRWGRGRYNEQFF. In nucleotides, the sequence is TGTGCCAGCAGATGGGGGAGAGGGCGATACAATGAGCAGTTCTTC.